This T cell receptor (beta chain) was identified during a study of shared clonotypes between healthy human individuals. Per germline, CDR1 SGHKS and CDR2 YYEKEE (reference sequence). The V segment lost 2 bases and the J segment 7 bases; nucleotides outside the gene matches: 5. The CDR3 contains 14 residues. Study conclusions and caveats: Rarefaction gave evidence that sorted-subset sequencing remained incomplete despite large depth.

A split of CD4+ cells into CD45RA+ naive and CD45RA-negative memory subsets was performed. In the case of this clone: Its antigen remains unknown.

Original processing methods: Sequence data from immunoSEQ were junction-only and lacked quality scores; consequently, filtering differed. The method was immunoSEQ multiplex PCR; TCRdb's version includes in-frame clones alone and lacks a portion of them. That table is the source of V, J and clone size, and D and trimming were worked out from the DNA. The sample records hundreds of thousands of clones, roughly 70% being singletons. This clonotype was sampled from a woman in her twenties or thirties in good health. V and J are TRBV5-5 and TRBJ1-5, with TRBD1 matching over 8 bases. Sample: memory CD4+ T cells sorted from blood. The subset was: CD45RA-negative fraction. The CDR3 bases are TGTGCCAGCAGCTTATCAGGGGGCGGGCAGCCCCAGCATTTT. Translated: CASSLSGGGQPQHF.